This T cell receptor beta chain was sequenced during a study of CXCR3-negative and CXCR3-positive naive CD8 T cells. Broader study findings: Researchers report that CXCR3-positive naive cells carry more hydrophobic TRB CDR3s than CXCR3-negative naive cells.

Per the germline V gene, CDR1 is SEHNR and CDR2 is FQNEAQ (reference sequence). CDR3 length: 15 residues. The authors made the TRB cDNA libraries by 5' RACE using UMI labels. TCRdb re-called the 5' RACE reads, yielding one record per CDR3 amino acid sequence without DNA. The table for this sample gives some 140,000 distinct CDR3 sequences. About this clonotype: Its antigen is unknown.

What was sequenced was naive CXCR3+ CD8+ T cells from blood. Subset of the sample: CD45RO-CCR7+CD27+CD95- naive CD8+ T cells expressing CXCR3 (TNR3+). The V gene is TRBV7-9, the J gene TRBJ2-1; without DNA, the TCRdb call of TRBD2 cannot be checked. This sequence was found in a human donor in good health. Some clones in this sample may be carry-over from other donors' samples. CDR3 loop: CASSSLADSYNEQFF.